Below, 24 T cell receptor beta chains from the same sample are listed, as sequenced in a study of blood T cell repertoires in COVID-19. The assay was immunoSEQ multiplex PCR, and TCRdb's table has in-frame clones only and misses some. The repertoire holds 180,000 or so clones, with 65% to 85% as singletons. Sequenced input: peripheral blood. The receptors shown here come from a human donor with acute or convalescent COVID-19. The donor label of this sample is uncertain.

The chain couples TRBV12-3 or TRBV12-4 to TRBJ1-2, with D perhaps TRBD1 (6 bases). The CDR3 is 13 amino acids. Trimming shortened V by 6 bases and J by 6 bases, and 14 bases separated the two germline ends. CDR3 amino acids: CASSLQGSHGYTF. CDR3 nucleotide sequence: TGTGCCAGCAGCTTACAGGGCTCCCATGGCTACACCTTC.

V is TRBV7-2 and J is TRBJ1-1, with no clear D. The CDR3 is 16 amino acids. The germline V gene has CDR1 SGHTA and CDR2 FQGNSA. The V end lost 5 bases, the J end lost 1 base, and 17 bases lay between the germline ends. The CDR3 DNA reads as TGTGCCAGCAGCCCGGACCGGGGAGGTTGGAACACTGAAGCTTTCTTT. Amino acid sequence: CASSPDRGGWNTEAFF.

This clone was picked up one time. The gene calls are TRBV6-6 and TRBJ1-3, with a tentative D call TRBD1 (5 bases). Germline V gene sequence: CDR1 MNHNY, CDR2 SVGAGI (reference sequence). The CDR3 consists of 15 residues. Trimming pared 5 bases from V and 0 bases from J, leaving 11 bases between. CDR3: CASSLGPSSGNTIYF. In DNA, the CDR3 is TGTGCCAGCAGTCTGGGGCCTTCCTCTGGAAACACCATATATTTT.

The chain recombines TRBV5-1 with TRBJ2-7; the match to TRBD1 covers 10 bases. Germline CDR1 reads SGHRS; CDR2 reads YFSETQ. The V segment lost 4 bases and the J segment 0 bases; nucleotides outside the gene matches: 1. The CDR3 contains 14 residues. CDR3 DNA: TGCGCCAGCAGCCGGACAGGGGGCTCCTACGAGCAGTACTTC. It specifies CASSRTGGSYEQYF.

The chain uses TRBV29-1 and TRBJ2-7, with D possibly matching TRBD2 (5 bases). The germline V and J ends were trimmed by 4 bases and 4 bases, with 14 bases remaining between them. CDR3 length equals 13 residues. Germline V gives CDR1 SQVTM, CDR2 ANQGSEA. CDR3 nucleotide sequence: TGCAGCGTTGGGTGGACTCTGGGATACGAGCAGTACTTC. This translates into CSVGWTLGYEQYF.

The rearrangement links TRBV5-4 to TRBJ2-7; D call uncertain. The V end lost 7 bases, the J end lost 1 base, and 12 bases lay between the germline ends. The CDR3 is 13 amino acids. Germline V gene data show CDR1 as SGHNT and CDR2 as YYREEE (reference sequence). This chain's CDR3 is CASSQQSSYEQYF. CDR3 in DNA: TGTGCCAGCTCGCAACAGAGTTCCTACGAGCAGTACTTC.

V usage is TRBV18 and J usage is TRBJ2-7; D is ambiguous. V lost 0 bases to trimming and J lost 6 bases, with 12 bases between them. Per the germline V gene, CDR1 is KGHSH and CDR2 is LQKENI. CDR3 size: 14 residues. CDR3 region: CASSPPGLTGEQYF. CDR3 in DNA: TGTGCCAGCTCACCACCGGGTCTAACGGGCGAGCAGTACTTC.

This chain uses TRBV28 with TRBJ1-5; 11 bases map to TRBD1. The ends lost 6 bases at V and 0 bases at J; junction bases unmatched: 4. This CDR3 has 16 residues. Germline V gene sequence: CDR1 MDHEN, CDR2 SYDVKM. The CDR3 protein is CASRGTGGYSNQPQHF. In nucleotides, the CDR3 is TGTGCCAGCAGAGGGACAGGGGGATATAGCAATCAGCCCCAGCATTTT.

J is TRBJ2-7 and V is TRBV28; 11 bases line up with TRBD2. V lost 6 bases to trimming and J lost 5 bases; unmatched junction nucleotides: 12. This CDR3 is built from 16 residues. Germline V lookup: CDR1 MDHEN, CDR2 SYDVKM. The DNA of the CDR3 is TGTGCCAGCAGACCTCTTAGCGGGAGGGCCAGAAACGAGCAGTACTTC. Translation: CASRPLSGRARNEQYF.

V usage is TRBV18 and J usage is TRBJ1-1; 7 bases are a match to TRBD1. The CDR3 is made up of 14 amino acids. With V trimmed by 6 bases and J by 8 bases, 12 bases remained unmatched. Germline loops: CDR1 KGHSH, CDR2 LQKENI. The CDR3 is CASSPAPTGIEAFF. The DNA for the CDR3 is TGTGCCAGCTCGCCAGCCCCGACAGGGATAGAAGCTTTCTTT.

CDR3 sequence (DNA): TGTGCCAGCACCACCAGAGGGAGGGGGATGGACACTGAAGCTTTCTTT. It is translated as CASTTRGRGMDTEAFF. The genes are TRBV14 and TRBJ1-1; D is possibly TRBD1 (6 bases). The germline V gene encodes CDR1 SGHDN and CDR2 FVKESK. V lost 7 bases to trimming and J lost 3 bases, with 21 bases between them. The CDR3 totals 16 residues.

J is TRBJ2-7 and V is TRBV5-1; D perhaps matches TRBD1 (5 bases). This CDR3 has 14 amino acids. Germline values: CDR1 SGHRS, CDR2 YFSETQ. V lost 1 base and J 5 bases, leaving 13 bases between the germline ends. The CDR3 DNA reads as TGCGCCAGCAGCTTGAACCAGGGCCACGACGAGCAGTACTTC. It yields the protein CASSLNQGHDEQYF.

The chain couples TRBV4-2 to TRBJ2-6, with TRBD1 matching 8 bases. V trimming: 0 bases; J trimming: 2 bases; junction bases outside the gene matches: 3. Germline lookup yields CDR1 LGHNA and CDR2 YNFKEQ. CDR3 length: 17 amino acids. CDR3 loop: CASSQDRGPAGANVLTF. CDR3 bases: TGTGCCAGCAGCCAAGACAGGGGGCCGGCTGGGGCCAACGTCCTGACTTTC.

This clone showed up just a few times. The chain links TRBV6-5 to TRBJ2-3; weak D call: TRBD1 (6 bases). The CDR3 extends over 14 amino acids. Germline CDR1 MNHEY, CDR2 SVGAGI. V was cut by 6 bases and J by 2 bases, with 12 bases left in between. CDR3 coding DNA: TGTGCCAGCAGGGCTACAGGGAACACAGATACGCAGTATTTT. Residues: CASRATGNTDTQYF.

This clone occurred a few times. V and J are TRBV28 and TRBJ1-4; 11 bases match TRBD1. Germline values: CDR1 MDHEN, CDR2 SYDVKM. The CDR3 is 19 residues long. Losses at the gene ends were 2 bases for V and 7 bases for J; bases not matched to a gene: 15. The CDR3 coding sequence is TGTGCCAGCAGTTTACGGATCCGGACAGGGGGCAGACGGGGTGAAAAACTGTTTTTT. Amino acids: CASSLRIRTGGRRGEKLFF.

The rearrangement joins TRBV19 to TRBJ1-5; D not resolved. Germline V gene sequence: CDR1 LNHDA, CDR2 SQIVND (reference sequence). Trimming cost V 7 bases and J 7 bases, with 14 bases left between them. The CDR3 consists of 13 residues. The CDR3 DNA follows: TGTGCCAGTACCTCAACGCGGGGACAGCCCCAGCATTTT. The encoded protein is CASTSTRGQPQHF. Combining the CDR3 with reference TRBV19 and TRBJ1-5 gives the whole variable domain DGGITQSPKYLFRKEGQNVTLSCEQNLNHDAMYWYRQDPGQGLRLIYYSQIVNDFQKGDIAEGYSVSREKKESFPLTVTSAQKNPTAFYLCASTSTRGQPQHFGDGTRLSIL.

This clone has a handful of counts. The chain is built from TRBV5-8 and TRBJ1-5; D is possibly TRBD1 (6 bases). CDR3 length: 16 residues. Between the trimmed V and J ends, which lost 2 bases and 1 base, there was a span of 13 bases. Looked up from germline, CDR1 is SGHTS and CDR2 is YDEGEE. CDR3 coding DNA: TGTGCCAGCAGCTTCAGGGGCGCAGGAAGCAATCAGCCCCAGCATTTT. Amino acid sequence: CASSFRGAGSNQPQHF. Full variable domain (remainder filled in from reference TRBV5-8 and TRBJ1-5): EAGVTQSPTHLIKTRGQQATLRCSPISGHTSVYWYQQALGLGLQFLLWYDEGEERNRGNFPPRFSGRQFPNYSSELNVNALELEDSALYLCASSFRGAGSNQPQHFGDGTRLSIL.

The genes are TRBV7-9 and TRBJ2-7, with 8 bases aligning to TRBD1. There are 14 residues in the CDR3. J lost 6 bases, V lost 4 bases, and 8 bases had no gene match. Per germline, CDR1 SEHNR and CDR2 FQNEAQ (reference sequence). The DNA for the CDR3 is TGTGCCAGCAGCTCCCGCCAGGGGGCTAGCGAGCAGTACTTC. Amino acids: CASSSRQGASEQYF.

The chain employs TRBV2 and TRBJ2-3, with 7 bases that match TRBD1. V trimming: 7 bases; J trimming: 2 bases; junction bases outside the gene matches: 6. The germline V gene has CDR1 SNHLY and CDR2 FYNNEI. This CDR3 region has 14 residues. The CDR3 here is CASTRQGNTDTQYF. CDR3 sequence (DNA): TGTGCCAGCACCCGACAGGGAAACACAGATACGCAGTATTTT.

The chain carries TRBV6-5 and TRBJ1-2; 9 nucleotides align to TRBD1. The CDR3 runs to 16 residues. V was clipped by 2 bases and J by 7 bases; unmatched bases: 11. In germline, CDR1 is MNHEY, CDR2 SVGAGI. The CDR3 region has the DNA TGTGCCAGCAGTTACCCACTTCTAGACAGGGGGGGTGGCTACACCTTC. It translates to CASSYPLLDRGGGYTF.

The J gene is TRBJ2-5, the V gene TRBV19; 13 bases are a match to TRBD2. CDR1 and CDR2 from the germline V gene are LNHDA and SQIVND (reference sequence). With 7 bases clipped from V and 1 base from J, the junction kept 15 bases outside the gene matches. The CDR3 length is 19 residues. The CDR3 DNA sequence: TGTGCCAGTACCCTATCCCCCCCTACTAGCGGGGGGGCCCAAGAGACCCAGTACTTC. This codes for CASTLSPPTSGGAQETQYF.

The V call is TRBV21-1, the J call TRBJ2-7; the listed D gene, TRBD1, was not tested against the DNA. TRBV21-1 has pseudogene status. There are 16 residues in the CDR3. CDR3 sequence (DNA): TGTGCCAGCAGACCCGGTGACAGGGGTAAAGGGGACGAGCAGTACTTC. Translating it yields CASRPGDRGKGDEQYF.

The chain is built from TRBV2 and TRBJ1-5; D is unresolved. CDR1 is SNHLY, CDR2 FYNNEI, per germline. This CDR3 contains 14 residues. V was trimmed by 0 bases and J by 0 bases, leaving 3 bases between them. The CDR3 here is CASSEAYSNQPQHF. In DNA form, the CDR3 reads TGTGCCAGCAGTGAAGCTTATAGCAATCAGCCCCAGCATTTT.

This clone was detected only once. The gene calls are TRBV9 and TRBJ2-3; D remains unclear. The CDR3 is 14 amino acids. V was clipped by 0 bases and J by 2 bases, with 7 bases between them. Per germline, CDR1 SGDLS and CDR2 YYNGEE. The CDR3 DNA reads TGTGCCAGCAGCGTAGGGGCAGACACAGATACGCAGTATTTT. The encoded protein is CASSVGADTDTQYF.